Listed below are T cell receptor beta chains from one sample, sequenced in a study of breast tumors, draining lymph nodes, adjacent tissues. TCRdb itself ran the multiplex PCR reads through MiXCR, one entry per CDR3 protein. The sample holds 150,000 to 250,000 distinct CDR3 sequences, approximately 30% seen once. Input material: axillary lymph node tissue. The receptors come from a female donor with breast cancer. Some clones in this sample may be carry-over from other donors' samples. Both conserved end residues are part of each CDR3.

CDR3 protein | J gene | CDR3 length | V gene
CASSTGSTGELFF | TRBJ2-2 | 13 | TRBV28
CASSMAGLAGGQNTGELFF | TRBJ2-2 | 19 | TRBV19
CAWRTGNTGELFF | TRBJ2-2 | 13 | TRBV30
CASSFYKRGRGEKLFF | TRBJ1-4 | 16 | TRBV28
CSARDGGTPYNEQFF | TRBJ2-1 | 15 | TRBV20-1
CASSLDANQPQHF | TRBJ1-5 | 13 | TRBV7-3
CASSLDGAEGETQYF | TRBJ2-5 | 15 | TRBV11-2
CARSGRGIGSPLHF | TRBJ1-6 | 14 | TRBV25-1
CATSGLGGDQPQHF | TRBJ1-5 | 14 | TRBV24-1
CSARWTGNTIYF | TRBJ1-3 | 12 | TRBV20-1
CASSQDRRGGMPQHF | TRBJ1-5 | 15 | TRBV3-1
CATSDPRLGSSTDTQYF | TRBJ2-3 | 17 | TRBV24-1
CASTPGTFAHGELFF | TRBJ2-2 | 15 | TRBV18
CASSHSGFSGNTIYF | TRBJ1-3 | 15 | TRBV6-6
CASSSRQGANEKLFF | TRBJ1-4 | 15 | TRBV18
CASSFLGQRGDYEQHF | TRBJ2-7 | 16 | TRBV28
CPRTNDYEQYF | TRBJ2-7 | 11 | TRBV5-1
CASSQSENTEAFF | TRBJ1-1 | 13 | TRBV18
CASSPSVVDSHEQYF | TRBJ2-7 | 15 | TRBV4-1
CASSHSRGDSPLHF | TRBJ1-6 | 14 | TRBV6-5
CASSWGLAGGPYEQYF | TRBJ2-7 | 16 | TRBV5-5
CSASSSGRVENIQYF | TRBJ2-4 | 15 | TRBV20-1
CASSQKAGGETQYF | TRBJ2-5 | 14 | TRBV3-1
CASSLANLYRDDTEAFF | TRBJ1-1 | 17 | TRBV7-8
CASSLGGSEGETQYF | TRBJ2-5 | 15 | TRBV5-8
CASSYWAGTGGSPLHF | TRBJ1-6 | 16 | TRBV6-2/TRBV6-3
CASSSGQGPRYERYF | TRBJ2-7 | 15 | TRBV11-2
CASSPQGESNQPQHF | TRBJ1-5 | 15 | TRBV7-6
CAISDQLTGADTQYF | TRBJ2-3 | 15 | TRBV10-3
CASSQTGSFYEQYF | TRBJ2-7 | 14 | TRBV7-9
CASSHSTVETQYF | TRBJ2-5 | 13 | TRBV6-2/TRBV6-3
CASSLHQAGETQYF | TRBJ2-5 | 14 | TRBV7-2
CASSRLSAPRSYEQYF | TRBJ2-7 | 16 | TRBV27
CASSLESNQPQHF | TRBJ1-5 | 13 | TRBV7-9
CATSRGTTSGNEQFF | TRBJ2-1 | 15 | TRBV15
CATSDFGNEQFF | TRBJ2-1 | 12 | TRBV24-1
CAIGQVLGGEQYF | TRBJ2-7 | 13 | TRBV28
CSARSGGDLLFYEQYF | TRBJ2-7 | 16 | TRBV20-1
CASSLVVGQDNIQYF | TRBJ2-4 | 15 | TRBV7-2
CASSQDWRTGGWNEQFF | TRBJ2-1 | 17 | TRBV4-3
CASSLGRGRSNQPQHF | TRBJ1-5 | 16 | TRBV5-8
CASSLGVPGGELFF | TRBJ2-2 | 14 | TRBV11-3
CSAKVPGTSGETQYF | TRBJ2-5 | 15 | TRBV20-1
CASSFEGTPGLAENIQYF | TRBJ2-4 | 18 | TRBV7-2
CASSPQTVQETQYF | TRBJ2-5 | 14 | TRBV18
CASSPPQGQGVNEQFF | TRBJ2-1 | 16 | TRBV18
CASSLTGGTEAFF | TRBJ1-1 | 13 | TRBV7-8
CASSQAGNSPLHF | TRBJ1-6 | 13 | TRBV3-1
CASRPGTSLYNEQFF | TRBJ2-1 | 15 | TRBV6-5
CASSAGTEVTEAFF | TRBJ1-1 | 14 | TRBV18
CSVPGAGTGVGELFF | TRBJ2-2 | 15 | TRBV29-1
CAISATSGSTDTQYF | TRBJ2-3 | 15 | TRBV10-3
CASSLPGQVMNTEAFF | TRBJ1-1 | 16 | TRBV5-1
CSASGGSSYEQYF | TRBJ2-7 | 13 | TRBV20-1
CASSERQAERGGYPF | TRBJ1-2 | 15 | TRBV7-8